This T cell receptor (beta chain) was sequenced during a study of T cells after yellow fever vaccination. Findings and caveats of the study: Re-detected after boosting: most primary clones, around 96% of CD4 and roughly 88% of CD8.

TCRdb recomputed calls from the 5' RACE reads with MiXCR, one row per CDR3 protein. Altogether some 350,000 distinct CDR3 sequences are present, approximately 4% being singletons, with the ten largest covering 20% to 30%. Germline V gene lookup returns CDR1 MGHRA and CDR2 YSYEKL. The CDR3 length is 18 residues. The V and J ends lost 0 bases and 7 bases respectively, with 22 bases between them. As concerns this clonotype: Its antigen is undetermined.

Source: PBMCs, taken 5 days after the yellow fever booster vaccination. J is TRBJ1-3 and V is TRBV4-1; the D gene is possibly TRBD1 (6 bases). This TCR derives from a man between 18 and 35 years old who received the YFV17D yellow fever vaccine. The CDR3 coding sequence is TGCGCCAGCAGCCAAGAAGTGGGGGCCCGAGCCCTAGGGAACACCATATATTTT. Translation: CASSQEVGARALGNTIYF.